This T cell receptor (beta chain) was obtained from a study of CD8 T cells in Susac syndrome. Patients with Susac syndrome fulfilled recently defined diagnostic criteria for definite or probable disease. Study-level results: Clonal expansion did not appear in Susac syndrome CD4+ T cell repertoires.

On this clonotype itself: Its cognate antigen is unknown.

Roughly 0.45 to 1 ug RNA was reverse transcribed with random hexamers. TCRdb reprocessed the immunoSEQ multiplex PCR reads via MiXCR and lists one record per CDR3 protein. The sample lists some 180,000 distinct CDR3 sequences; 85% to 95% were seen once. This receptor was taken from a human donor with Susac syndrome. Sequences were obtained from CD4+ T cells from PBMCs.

CDR3 sequence reads: CASSAAGLAGLETQYF. In DNA form, the CDR3 reads TGTGCCAGCAGCGCCGCCGGACTAGCGGGACTAGAGACCCAGTACTTC. The V and J genes are TRBV9 and TRBJ2-5; 12 nucleotides agree with TRBD2. The germline V gene has CDR1 SGDLS and CDR2 YYNGEE. The CDR3 is made up of 16 amino acids. V lost 3 bases to trimming and J lost 4 bases; unmatched junction nucleotides: 7.